This record covers a single TCR beta chain. Its matching antigen is unknown. Healthy bone marrow donors made up the donors. Primers included in the PCR were 60 Vbeta and 13 Jbeta primers. Measured with immunoSEQ multiplex PCR; TCRdb has only the in-frame clones, and not every one. The data show approximately 100,000 clones, with around three quarters seen just once and approximately 5.1% held by the top ten. This sample stems from a study of cytomegalovirus exposure and HLA in healthy donors. Findings and limits, study-wide: Specificity for CMV antigens was confirmed in vitro for a few of the CMV-associated chains. The study recorded about 150 TCR beta chains that were cytomegalovirus-associated. Reportedly, a later analysis found an Asian-associated ancestry cluster had fewer N-insertions than the roughly 700-donor mean.

Trimming removed 2 bases at V and 4 bases at J, with 9 bases between. Germline assignment: CDR1 MNHEY and CDR2 SVGAGI. The CDR3 totals 13 residues. The receptor comes from a female donor in good health and CMV-seropositive. The chain has TRBV6-5 and TRBJ2-7, with a possible D match to TRBD2 (5 bases). The sample was PBMCs. The CDR3 protein is CASSYVRGYEQYF. Here the CDR3 DNA reads TGTGCCAGCAGTTACGTCCGGGGATACGAGCAGTACTTC.